This TCR beta chain was recorded in a study of blood T cell repertoires in COVID-19. Study-level information: COVID-19 samples collected from the United States, Italy and Spain covered acute and convalescent phases. In each case, the material was cDNA or gDNA derived from T cells, B-cell-depleted T cells, or PBMCs.

The CDR3 runs 15 residues. V shed 10 bases, J shed 0 bases, and the junction held 9 bases outside the gene matches. CDR1 and CDR2 (germline): LNHDA, SQIVND (reference sequence). As processed by the authors: Counts of nucleated cells, estimated from reference gene primer amplification, were obtained. TCRdb keeps only in-frame clones here, not all; method: immunoSEQ multiplex PCR. V and J calls and clone size come straight from that table; D and trimming were deduced from the DNA. This sample has roughly 33,000 clones, with 85% to 95% found just once. Sequences were obtained from peripheral blood. This chain uses TRBV19 with TRBJ2-1; 7 bases match TRBD2. The TCR was taken from a human donor in a cohort sampled during active COVID-19. The CDR3 DNA reads TGTGCCACCCAAACCCCGGGAGGCTCCTACAATGAGCAGTTCTTC. Residues: CATQTPGGSYNEQFF.